These T cell receptor beta chains were read from a single sample in a study of OX40 agonist ivuxolimab in advanced cancers. Generated by immunoSEQ multiplex PCR, the TCRdb table keeps only in-frame clones and is missing some. Of about 52,000 clones listed, approximately 92% are singletons. The sequenced sample was CD4+ or CD8+ T cells sorted from blood, obtained in a trial of the OX40 agonist ivuxolimab. These receptors originate from an adult with an advanced solid tumor such as melanoma, head and neck, liver or kidney cancer. The CDR3 runs from the conserved cysteine through the conserved F or W. A D gene is named only where the DNA matches it firmly. Clone size is stated in some rows and not others, as once, few, many or a class when expanded.

16	TRBV25-1	.	.	TRBJ2-5	CASSEENGQPQETQYF	TGTGCCAGCAGTGAAGAGAACGGCCAGCCACAAGAGACCCAGTACTTC
13	TRBV7-8	.	.	TRBJ1-1	CASSLVRNTEAFF	TGTGCCAGCAGCTTAGTCAGGAACACTGAAGCTTTCTTT
15	TRBV5-6	TRBD2	.	TRBJ2-1	CASSLVRFGGGEQFF	TGTGCCAGCAGCTTGGTGCGCTTTGGCGGGGGTGAGCAGTTCTTC
12	TRBV7-9	.	.	TRBJ2-3	CASSFPQDTQYF	TGTGCCAGCAGCTTCCCCCAGGATACGCAGTATTTT
17	TRBV13	TRBD2	.	TRBJ2-3	CASSFPLLAGESDTQYF	TGTGCCAGCAGCTTCCCCCTACTAGCGGGAGAATCGGATACGCAGTATTTT
16	TRBV28	TRBD2	.	TRBJ2-3	CASSSRTSGRSDTQYF	TGTGCCAGCAGTTCCAGGACTAGCGGGAGATCAGATACGCAGTATTTT
17	TRBV11-2	.	few	TRBJ2-4	CASSFPLAGRRDHIQYF	TGTGCCAGCAGCTTCCCCCTTGCAGGGAGACGGGATCACATTCAGTACTTC
14	TRBV27	.	.	TRBJ1-2	CASSWGGGASGYTF	TGTGCCAGCAGTTGGGGCGGGGGAGCAAGCGGCTACACCTTC
12	TRBV7-9	.	.	TRBJ2-7	CASRPEGYEQYF	TGTGCCAGCAGGCCGGAGGGTTACGAGCAGTACTTC
13	TRBV28	.	.	TRBJ1-1	CASSLVGDTEAFF	TGTGCCAGCAGTTTAGTTGGGGACACTGAAGCTTTCTTT
16	TRBV7-6	TRBD2	.	TRBJ2-5	CASSLGGGSRQETQYF	TGTGCCAGCAGCTTAGGGGGCGGGAGTAGGCAAGAGACCCAGTACTTC
15	TRBV6-5	.	.	TRBJ2-5	CASSYGQSIQETQYF	TGTGCCAGCAGTTACGGGCAGTCTATCCAAGAGACCCAGTACTTC
16	TRBV4-2	TRBD2	.	TRBJ2-3	CASSPRTSGSPDTQYF	TGTGCCAGCAGCCCTCGGACTAGCGGGAGTCCAGATACGCAGTATTTT
15	TRBV19	.	.	TRBJ1-5	CASSPAGQWGQPQHF	TGTGCCAGTAGTCCAGCCGGACAGTGGGGTCAGCCCCAGCATTTT
14	TRBV4-3	.	.	TRBJ2-1	CASSHTTGFGEQFF	TGCGCCAGCAGCCACACTACAGGGTTTGGTGAGCAGTTCTTC
12	TRBV28	TRBD1	.	TRBJ2-7	CASSWTGPEQYF	TGTGCCAGCAGTTGGACAGGGCCAGAGCAGTACTTC
13	TRBV7-9	.	.	TRBJ2-1	CASSDGTHNEQFF	TGTGCCAGCAGCGACGGGACACACAATGAGCAGTTCTTC
14	TRBV7-8	.	.	TRBJ2-5	CASSLWGFKETQYF	TGTGCCAGCAGCTTATGGGGATTTAAAGAGACCCAGTACTTC
15	TRBV19	TRBD1	.	TRBJ1-1	CASSIQHRGNTEAFF	TGTGCCAGTAGTATCCAGCACAGGGGCAACACTGAAGCTTTCTTT
15	TRBV9	.	.	TRBJ1-2	CASSGQSTGKYGYTF	TGTGCCAGCAGCGGCCAATCAACAGGGAAGTATGGCTACACCTTC